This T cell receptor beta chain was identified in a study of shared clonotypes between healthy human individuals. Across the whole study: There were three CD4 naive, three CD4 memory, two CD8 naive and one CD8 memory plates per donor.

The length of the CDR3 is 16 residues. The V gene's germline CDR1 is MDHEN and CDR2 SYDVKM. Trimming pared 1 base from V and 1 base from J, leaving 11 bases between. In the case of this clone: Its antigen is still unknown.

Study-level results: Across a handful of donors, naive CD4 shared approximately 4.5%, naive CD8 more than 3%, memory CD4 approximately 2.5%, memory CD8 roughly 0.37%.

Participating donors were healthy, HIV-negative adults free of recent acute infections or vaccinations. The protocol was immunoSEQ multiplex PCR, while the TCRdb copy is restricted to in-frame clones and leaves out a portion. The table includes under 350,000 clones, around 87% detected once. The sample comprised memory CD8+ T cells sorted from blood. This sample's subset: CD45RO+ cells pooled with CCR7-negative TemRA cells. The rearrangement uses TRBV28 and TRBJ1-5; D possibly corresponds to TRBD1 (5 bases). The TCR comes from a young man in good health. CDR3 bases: TGTGCCAGCAGTTTATTGGCAGGGTGGAGCAATCAGCCCCAGCATTTT. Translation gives CASSLLAGWSNQPQHF. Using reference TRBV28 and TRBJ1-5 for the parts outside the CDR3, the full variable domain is DVKVTQSSRYLVKRTGEKVFLECVQDMDHENMFWYRQDPGLGLRLIYFSYDVKMKEKGDIPEGYSVSREKKERFSLILESASTNQTSMYLCASSLLAGWSNQPQHFGDGTRLSIL.